Each of the 28 T cell receptor beta chains below was sequenced from the same sample in a study of T-cell reconstitution after alpha-beta-depleted transplantation in children. Library preparation (for TCRbeta) was performed with unique molecular identifiers. TCRdb independently ran MiXCR on the PCR reads; one entry per CDR3 protein. The table shows about 150,000 distinct CDR3 sequences, with around 10% occurring only once. Here the sequenced sample was PBMCs, taken before TCRalphabeta/CD19-depleted stem cell transplant. All receptors come from a boy between 2 and 15 years old with acute myeloid leukemia, due to receive a stem cell transplant.

In regard to this clonotype: One base away lies a much larger clone, so this may be a sequencing read error. J is TRBJ2-4 and V is TRBV20-1; either TRBD1 or TRBD2 may supply D (7 bases each). This CDR3 region has 19 residues. The germline V gene encodes CDR1 DFQATT and CDR2 SNEGSKA (reference sequence). The CDR3 reads CCARRQGGTTPLAKNIQYF. The CDR3 nucleotides read TGCTGTGCTAGAAGACAGGGTGGGACTACGCCATTAGCCAAAAACATTCAGTACTTC.

This clonotype was seen ten or more times. CDR3 sequence (DNA): TGTGCCAGCAGCCCAGGAGTCAATCAGCCCCAGCATTTT. Translated, it gives CASSPGVNQPQHF. V is TRBV12-3 or TRBV12-4 and J is TRBJ1-5; D remains ambiguous. The length of the CDR3 is 13 residues. Trimming took 6 bases from V and 3 from J, leaving 9 bases between them.

This clonotype occurred many times. This sequence joins TRBV5-6 and TRBJ2-1, with TRBD1 identical over 9 bases. The CDR3 contains 18 residues. Germline loops: CDR1 SGHDT, CDR2 YYEEEE. The ends lost 2 bases at V and 6 bases at J; junction bases unmatched: 15. CDR3 nucleotide sequence: TGTGCCAGCAGCTTAGTGAAGTGGGGGACAGGGATTTCCAATGAGCAGTTCTTC. It yields the protein CASSLVKWGTGISNEQFF.

This clonotype has ten or more counts. This rearrangement joins TRBV27 to TRBJ2-4; D is possibly TRBD2 (5 bases). V lost 1 base and J 4 bases, leaving 11 bases between the germline ends. The CDR3 runs to 15 residues. Germline-derived CDR1 and CDR2 are MNHEY and SMNVEV (reference sequence). The CDR3 sequence: CASSLFGDSKNIQYF. The CDR3 DNA follows: TGTGCCAGCAGTTTATTCGGGGATTCGAAAAACATTCAGTACTTC.

Comments on this clonotype: A much larger clone sits a single nucleotide away, making a read error possible. The J gene is TRBJ2-1, the V gene TRBV14, with D possibly TRBD2 on 5 matching bases. V lost 1 base, J lost 0 bases, and 10 bases lay in between. CDR1 and CDR2 from the germline V gene are SGHDN and FVKESK. This CDR3 is built from 16 residues. CDR3 DNA: TGTGCCAGCAGCCAAGTAGCGACTGGCTCCTACAATGAGCAGTTCTTC. This sequence encodes CASSQVATGSYNEQFF.

This clonotype was counted at least ten times. The gene calls are TRBV3-1 and TRBJ2-7, with D possibly called TRBD1 or TRBD2 (5 bases each). Germline V gives CDR1 LGHDT, CDR2 YNNKEL (reference sequence). V lost 5 bases to trimming and J lost 2 bases, with 19 bases between them. The CDR3 runs 16 residues. The CDR3 bases are TGTGCCAGCAGCTCCCTTAGGGGCAGGCGGGCCTACGAGCAGTACTTC. Translated, it gives CASSSLRGRRAYEQYF.

This clonotype was counted at least ten times. The gene calls are TRBV29-1 and TRBJ1-2; unclear D gene. The CDR3 has 11 residues. From germline, CDR1 is SQVTM and CDR2 ANQGSEA. V was trimmed by 6 bases and J by 2 bases, leaving 7 bases between them. CDR3 sequence: CSVTENYGYTF. The CDR3, as DNA: TGCAGCGTCACAGAGAACTATGGCTACACCTTC.

In its sample, this clonotype was seen many times. The chain couples TRBV5-1 to TRBJ2-3; 7 bases are a match to TRBD1. Trimming cost V 2 bases and J 5 bases; bases outside gene matches: 11. Germline CDR1 SGHRS, CDR2 YFSETQ. The CDR3 has 16 amino acids. The CDR3 DNA reads TGCGCCAGCAGCTTCCTTACAGGGGATGTAGGAGATACGCAGTATTTT. This gives the protein CASSFLTGDVGDTQYF.

This clonotype was seen ten or more times. The V gene is TRBV20-1, the J gene TRBJ2-1, with TRBD2 identical over 10 bases. CDR3 length: 12 amino acids. The trim removed 3 bases at V and 16 bases at J, leaving 9 bases unmatched. Germline CDR1 and CDR2: DFQATT and SNEGSKA (reference sequence). CDR3 DNA: TGCAGTGCTAGCGACGACCTAGCGGGAGTTTTCTTC. The encoded protein is CSASDDLAGVFF.

Many counts were recorded for this clonotype. The chain couples TRBV9 to TRBJ1-5; the D is unclear. This CDR3 comprises 15 residues. Germline V gives CDR1 SGDLS, CDR2 YYNGEE. Between the trimmed V and J ends, which lost 6 bases and 3 bases, there was a span of 16 bases. The CDR3: CASNFRQGNNQPQHF. CDR3 DNA sequence: TGTGCCAGCAACTTTCGACAAGGGAACAATCAGCCCCAGCATTTT.

This clonotype has a count of ten or more. The chain links TRBV5-1 to TRBJ2-3, with D unclear. CDR3 length: 16 residues. Germline loops: CDR1 SGHRS, CDR2 YFSETQ. V lost 4 bases and J lost 1, with 16 bases in between. The DNA for the CDR3 is TGCGCCAGCAGCCTTGGATTGGTTACGGGCACAGATACGCAGTATTTT. This gives the protein CASSLGLVTGTDTQYF.

The sample holds many counts of this clonotype. The chain links TRBV12-3 or TRBV12-4 to TRBJ2-7; TRBD2 aligns across 10 bases. J gave up 2 bases and V 10 bases, and 11 bases lay outside the gene matches. The CDR3 sequence is 15 residues long. CDR3 nucleotide sequence: TGTGCCACCAACCGGGGAACTAGCGGGACCTACGAGCAGTACTTC. Amino acid sequence: CATNRGTSGTYEQYF.

At least ten counts were recorded for this clonotype. This rearrangement joins TRBV5-1 to TRBJ2-2; 7 bases line up with TRBD1. V dropped 2 bases and J dropped 2; count of bases not matched to a gene: 12. The CDR3 is 18 residues long. CDR1 and CDR2 from the germline V gene are SGHRS and YFSETQ. CDR3 bases: TGCGCCAGCAGCTTCGCGGTACCGGGACAGCAAAACACCGGGGAGCTGTTTTTT. Amino acids: CASSFAVPGQQNTGELFF.

This clonotype has ten or more counts. This chain links TRBV5-1 with TRBJ2-3; 8 nucleotides line up with TRBD2. Germline V CDR1 and CDR2: SGHRS, YFSETQ. V was clipped by 4 bases and J by 2 bases; unmatched bases: 6. This CDR3 contains 15 residues. The CDR3, as DNA: TGCGCCAGCAGCACCGGGACTAGTTCCACAGATACGCAGTATTTT. Amino acids: CASSTGTSSTDTQYF.

This clonotype was counted many times. The CDR3 DNA reads as TGTGCCATCAGTGAGTCTCAAGAGAATCAGCCCCAGCATTTT. Translation: CAISESQENQPQHF. V and J are TRBV10-3 and TRBJ1-5; D gene uncertain. In germline, CDR1 is ENHRY, CDR2 SYGVKD. Trimming took 0 bases from V and 4 from J, leaving 7 bases between them. This CDR3 region has 14 residues.

This clonotype was observed many times. The CDR3 sequence: CATSREAGPLNNEQFF. The CDR3 nucleotides are TGTGCCACCAGCAGAGAGGCGGGACCACTAAACAATGAGCAGTTCTTC. The chain joins TRBV15 to TRBJ2-1; D possibly corresponds to TRBD2 (6 bases). The CDR3 spans 16 residues. The germline CDR1 and CDR2 sequences are LNHNV and YYDKDF (reference sequence). V was pared by 0 bases and J by 5 bases, with 14 bases between.

Comments on this clonotype: A much larger clone is a single base away; this may be a read error. V gene TRBV3-1 combines with J gene TRBJ1-2; 8 positions match TRBD1. This CDR3 region has 14 residues. V lost 4 bases and J lost 7; bases outside the gene matches: 8. The V gene's germline CDR1 is LGHDT and CDR2 YNNKEL (reference sequence). The CDR3 loop reads CASSLPGQVFGYTF. The CDR3 bases are TGTGCCAGCAGCCTCCCGGGACAGGTGTTTGGCTACACCTTC.

This clonotype was counted many times. The CDR3 loop is CASSLGASGRSTDTQYF. Written as DNA, the CDR3 is TGTGCCAGCAGCTTAGGGGCTAGCGGGAGGAGCACAGATACGCAGTATTTT. The V call is TRBV7-8, the J call TRBJ2-3, with 11 bases identical to TRBD2. The ends lost 1 base at V and 0 bases at J; junction bases unmatched: 3. This CDR3 region has 17 residues. Germline V gene data show CDR1 as SGHVS and CDR2 as FQNEAQ.

The chain joins TRBV20-1 to TRBJ1-6; D gene ambiguous. The CDR3 sequence is 13 residues long. The germline gives CDR1 DFQATT, CDR2 SNEGSKA (reference sequence). The ends were cut back, 5 bases at V and 7 bases at J, with 12 bases in the middle. CDR3 sequence reads: CSADRSGNSPLHF. The DNA of the CDR3 is TGCAGTGCTGACCGGTCGGGAAATTCACCCCTCCACTTT.

The sample holds many counts of this clonotype. This chain uses TRBV20-1 with TRBJ1-2, with 7 bases fitting TRBD1. V trimming: 3 bases; J trimming: 2 bases; junction bases outside the gene matches: 6. This CDR3 is built from 14 residues. CDR1 and CDR2 (germline): DFQATT, SNEGSKA (reference sequence). The CDR3 nucleotides read TGCAGTGCTAGCCGCGACAGGGCCAACTATGGCTACACCTTC. Its translation is CSASRDRANYGYTF.

This chain connects TRBV19 to TRBJ2-2, with D possibly TRBD1 on 6 matching bases. V was pared by 1 base and J by 1 base, with 10 bases between. Germline V gives CDR1 LNHDA, CDR2 SQIVND (reference sequence). CDR3 length equals 16 residues. As DNA, the CDR3 is TGTGCCAGTAGTATAGGTGGCAGGGGGAACACCGGGGAGCTGTTTTTT. This encodes CASSIGGRGNTGELFF.

In its sample, this clonotype was seen many times. As DNA, the CDR3 is TGTGCCAGCAGCCAAGAAGGGTTAGAAAGGGATGAGCAGTTCTTC. Amino acids: CASSQEGLERDEQFF. The chain carries TRBV3-1 and TRBJ2-1, with D unresolved. Trimming stripped 0 bases from V and 8 bases from J, with 14 bases between. This CDR3 spans 15 amino acids. CDR1 is LGHDT and CDR2 is YNNKEL in the germline V gene (reference sequence).

This clonotype was recorded many times. The rearrangement links TRBV12-3 or TRBV12-4 to TRBJ1-1; TRBD1 matches at 8 bases. CDR3 size: 14 residues. The V and J ends lost 5 bases and 3 bases, in that order; junction bases with no gene match: 5. CDR3 region: CASSRTGIHTEAFF. CDR3 coding DNA: TGTGCCAGCAGTCGGACAGGGATCCACACTGAAGCTTTCTTT.

This clonotype occurred many times. The J gene is TRBJ1-5, the V gene TRBV10-3; 8 bases are shared with TRBD1. The junction had 4 bases not matched to a gene; V was cut back by 9 bases and J by 3 bases. This CDR3 contains 13 residues. Germline loops: CDR1 ENHRY, CDR2 SYGVKD. The CDR3, as DNA: TGTGCCATGGGACAGGCCCCCAATCAGCCCCAGCATTTT. Translating it yields CAMGQAPNQPQHF.

This clonotype was counted many times. The V gene is TRBV5-1, the J gene TRBJ1-1; 8 bases are shared with TRBD1. Germline V CDR1 and CDR2: SGHRS, YFSETQ. Trimming cost V 4 bases and J 11 bases; bases outside gene matches: 16. The CDR3 length is 15 residues. The CDR3 loop is CASSPLTGDPSSAFF. The CDR3 DNA follows: TGCGCCAGCAGCCCCTTGACAGGGGACCCCTCTTCCGCTTTCTTT.

In regard to this clonotype: A much bigger clone sits one base away, suggesting this may be a read error. This chain links TRBV3-1 with TRBJ2-7, with 13 nucleotides matching TRBD2. Germline V gives CDR1 LGHDT, CDR2 YNNKEL (reference sequence). The CDR3 is made up of 19 amino acids. With V trimmed by 10 bases and J by 2 bases, 20 bases remained unmatched. The CDR3 nucleotides read TGTGCCATCAGTTTAGCCGGGACTAGCGGGAACCGTCGCCCCTACGAGCAGTACTTC. Translated, it gives CAISLAGTSGNRRPYEQYF.

This clonotype was counted ten times or more. The gene calls are TRBV29-1 and TRBJ1-2, with D possibly TRBD1 on 5 matching bases. V lost 5 bases to trimming and J lost 3 bases, with 13 bases between them. The CDR3 is 13 amino acids. Looked up from germline, CDR1 is SQVTM and CDR2 is ANQGSEA. The CDR3 nucleotides read TGCAGCGTTCAGGCAGGGCTTCACTATGGCTACACCTTC. As protein: CSVQAGLHYGYTF.

This clonotype was seen many times. The chain combines TRBV5-1 with TRBJ2-3; D is uncertain. Deletions cut 4 bases from V and 5 bases from J, with 14 bases between. The CDR3 runs 14 residues. Germline V gives CDR1 SGHRS, CDR2 YFSETQ. The CDR3: CASSNTGPRDTQYF. The CDR3 nucleotides are TGCGCCAGCAGCAATACGGGCCCTCGAGATACGCAGTATTTT.